The sequence of this T cell receptor beta chain was determined in a study of blood T cell repertoires in COVID-19. Germline CDR1 reads SGHVS; CDR2 reads FNYEAQ. This CDR3 has 16 amino acids. Between the trimmed V and J ends, which lost 0 bases and 0 bases, there was a span of 8 bases. Sequenced by immunoSEQ multiplex PCR; TCRdb stores in-frame clones only, minus some. This sample has more than 200,000 clones; 88% occur once, and the top ten carry about 1.7%. The sequencing sample was made of peripheral blood. This clonotype originated in a man in his 70s with acute or convalescent COVID-19. The rearrangement joins TRBV7-6 to TRBJ2-2; D is perhaps TRBD2 (6 bases). The CDR3 DNA reads as TGTGCCAGCAGCTTAGCGGGGACTTCGAACACCGGGGAGCTGTTTTTT. This translates into CASSLAGTSNTGELFF. Full variable domain (rest looked up from reference TRBV7-6 and TRBJ2-2): GAGVSQSPRYKVTKRGQDVALRCDPISGHVSLYWYRQALGQGPEFLTYFNYEAQQDKSGLPNDRFSAERPEGSISTLTIQRTEQRDSAMYRCASSLAGTSNTGELFFGEGSRLTVL.